This TCR beta chain was observed in a study of CXCR3-negative and CXCR3-positive naive CD8 T cells. General observations from the study: Researchers report that CXCR3-positive naive cells carry more hydrophobic TRB CDR3s than CXCR3-negative naive cells.

Germline V lookup: CDR1 LGHNA, CDR2 YSLEER. This CDR3 is 16 amino acids long. In the case of this clonotype: What it recognizes is unknown.

In preparing the TRB cDNA libraries, 5' RACE with UMI labels was used. For each CDR3 protein, TCRdb gives one entry from its re-call of the 5' RACE reads, without DNA. The listing records 120,000 to 150,000 distinct CDR3 sequences. The sequenced material came from naive CXCR3+ CD8+ T cells from blood. As to subset: CD45RO-CCR7+CD27+CD95- naive CD8+ T cells expressing CXCR3 (TNR3+). The receptor's source is a human donor in good health. Some clones in this sample may be carry-over from other donors' samples. V and J are TRBV4-3 and TRBJ2-2; TCRdb outputs TRBD1, but without DNA this stays unchecked. This CDR3 reads CASSQTGTEHTGELFF.